These 5 T cell receptor beta chains came from one sample sequenced in a study of human T cells and chemical hapten exposure. Specified time point: patch test 1, 2 weeks after DPC sensitization. Noted treatment: therapeutic diphenylcyclopropenone sensitization with weekly scalp DPC. TCRdb fed the RACE reads into MiXCR, producing one record per CDR3 protein. This sample has around 110,000 distinct CDR3 sequences, with about 12% found just once. This specimen was whole blood, taken in connection with sensitization to the hapten diphenylcyclopropenone (DPC). These receptors were collected from a woman aged 50 to 60 with alopecia areata. Some clones in this sample may be carry-over from other donors' samples.

At least ten counts were recorded for this clonotype. This sequence joins TRBV7-9 and TRBJ1-6; D perhaps matches TRBD1 (5 bases). Trimming removed 2 bases at V and 9 bases at J, with 11 bases between. The CDR3 covers 14 residues. CDR1 is SEHNR, CDR2 FQNEAQ, per germline (reference sequence). CDR3 nucleotide sequence: TGTGCCAGCAGCTTACAGGGCGACAGTTCACCCCTCCACTTT. It encodes CASSLQGDSSPLHF.

This clonotype appeared many times. The V gene is TRBV20-1, the J gene TRBJ1-1, with 9 bases lining up with TRBD1. CDR3 size: 12 residues. Per the germline V gene, CDR1 is DFQATT and CDR2 is SNEGSKA (reference sequence). The CDR3 DNA sequence: TGCAGGGGGACAGGGATGAACACTGAAGCTTTCTTT. As protein: CRGTGMNTEAFF.

This chain connects TRBV14 to TRBJ1-2, with D possibly matching TRBD1 (6 bases). Germline V lookup: CDR1 SGHDN, CDR2 FVKESK. V gave up 3 bases and J gave up 4 bases, with 9 bases separating them. The CDR3 totals 13 residues. CDR3 residues: CASSQDRIYGYTF. CDR3 coding DNA: TGTGCCAGCAGCCAGGACAGAATCTATGGCTACACCTTC.

This clonotype was seen more than once but under ten times. The chain combines TRBV7-8 with TRBJ1-1; unclear D gene. Germline V gene lookup returns CDR1 SGHVS and CDR2 FQNEAQ. The ends were cut back, 4 bases at V and 1 base at J, with 10 bases in the middle. The CDR3 sequence is 14 residues long. CDR3 DNA: TGTGCCAGCAGCTCTGGACTCGGGAACACTGAAGCTTTCTTT. Its protein product is CASSSGLGNTEAFF.

This clonotype was observed at least ten times. The rearrangement joins TRBV7-2 to TRBJ2-1; no firm D call. This CDR3 is built from 13 residues. Trimming left V 6 bases short and J 8 bases short, with 14 bases between. In germline, CDR1 is SGHTA, CDR2 FQGNSA. In DNA, the CDR3 is TGTGCCAGCAGGGGCACAAGGGCCCATGAGCAGTTCTTC. Its protein product is CASRGTRAHEQFF.